Presented here are 27 T cell receptor beta chains from one specimen sequenced in a study of blood T cell repertoires in COVID-19. The data were produced by immunoSEQ multiplex PCR, yet TCRdb's version contains in-frame clones alone and is incomplete. The sample yields 200,000 to 250,000 clones, 82% seen once. The specimen was PBMCs or T cells enriched from blood (not recorded which). The receptors shown here come from a woman aged 55 to 70 who had recovered from COVID-19.

The rearrangement uses TRBV4-1 and TRBJ2-1; 10 nucleotides match TRBD1. The trim removed 1 base at V and 0 bases at J, leaving 9 bases unmatched. CDR3 length equals 19 residues. Germline loops: CDR1 MGHRA, CDR2 YSYEKL. CDR3 nucleotides: TGCGCCAGCAGCCAAGGATCTGGGACAGGGGAGGTCTCCTACAATGAGCAGTTCTTC. Protein: CASSQGSGTGEVSYNEQFF.

The rearrangement joins TRBV27 to TRBJ1-4; 7 nucleotides match TRBD1. V lost 4 bases and J lost 7; bases outside the gene matches: 9. Germline V gene sequence: CDR1 MNHEY, CDR2 SMNVEV (reference sequence). The CDR3 extends over 15 amino acids. The CDR3 protein is CASSSLQGGFEKLFF. The CDR3 coding sequence is TGTGCCAGCAGTTCCCTCCAGGGGGGTTTTGAAAAACTGTTTTTT.

J is TRBJ2-7 and V is TRBV4-3; D is undetermined. V lost 1 base and J lost 0, with 7 bases in between. This CDR3 region has 14 residues. Germline CDR1 and CDR2: LGHNA and YSLEER. The CDR3 is CASSQARSSYEQYF. CDR3 bases: TGCGCCAGCAGCCAAGCGAGGAGCTCCTACGAGCAGTACTTC.

The chain recombines TRBV15 with TRBJ2-7, with TRBD1 matching 10 bases. The CDR3 runs to 16 residues. Germline V gene data show CDR1 as LNHNV and CDR2 as YYDKDF (reference sequence). V trimming: 3 bases; J trimming: 0 bases; junction bases outside the gene matches: 5. CDR3: CATSRPGTGDSYEQYF. Written as DNA, the CDR3 is TGTGCCACCAGCAGGCCTGGGACAGGGGACTCCTACGAGCAGTACTTC.

This chain connects TRBV4-1 to TRBJ2-5; D possibly corresponds to TRBD2 (5 bases). Trimming took off 7 bases at V and 4 bases at J, with 16 bases between the two ends. Germline lookup yields CDR1 MGHRA and CDR2 YSYEKL. The length of the CDR3 is 14 residues. In nucleotides, the CDR3 is TGCGCCAGCACACCCCCCCTAGGAGGAGAGACCCAGTACTTC. Residues: CASTPPLGGETQYF.

V and J are TRBV7-9 and TRBJ2-7, with 8 nucleotides matching TRBD2. The CDR3 contains 15 residues. Germline V gives CDR1 SEHNR, CDR2 FQNEAQ (reference sequence). The V and J ends lost 5 bases and 2 bases, in that order; junction bases with no gene match: 8. CDR3 sequence: CASSHLGLAPYEQYF. The CDR3 nucleotides are TGTGCCAGCAGCCACCTCGGACTAGCTCCCTACGAGCAGTACTTC.

The chain is built from TRBV4-1 and TRBJ2-1; 7 bases are a match to TRBD1. V lost 1 base, J lost 2 bases, and 2 bases stayed unmatched. The CDR3 contains 15 residues. Looked up from germline, CDR1 is MGHRA and CDR2 is YSYEKL. DNA for the CDR3: TGCGCCAGCAGCCAAGGACAGGGAACCTACAATGAGCAGTTCTTC. Protein: CASSQGQGTYNEQFF.

The V gene is TRBV29-1, the J gene TRBJ1-4; D gene unclear. The ends were cut back, 5 bases at V and 4 bases at J, with 14 bases in the middle. Germline assignment: CDR1 SQVTM and CDR2 ANQGSEA. This CDR3 has 14 amino acids. The CDR3 nucleotides read TGCAGCGTTTGGACTGGGCAGAGTAATGAAAAACTGTTTTTT. Translating gives CSVWTGQSNEKLFF.

CDR3 amino acids: CASSDGGQGFRSEAFF. The CDR3 DNA reads as TGTGCCAGCAGTGATGGAGGACAGGGTTTTAGGTCTGAAGCTTTCTTT. The chain has TRBV2 and TRBJ1-1; 8 nucleotides align to TRBD1. The germline V gene encodes CDR1 SNHLY and CDR2 FYNNEI. J lost 6 bases, V lost 3 bases, and 12 bases had no gene match. The CDR3 length is 16 residues.

This chain joins TRBV27 and TRBJ1-3; 9 bases are shared with TRBD1. Looked up from germline, CDR1 is MNHEY and CDR2 is SMNVEV (reference sequence). V lost 7 bases to trimming and J lost 3 bases; unmatched junction nucleotides: 4. The CDR3 runs 14 residues. CDR3 residues: CASTATGGGNTIYF. DNA of the CDR3: TGTGCCAGCACCGCGACAGGGGGTGGAAACACCATATATTTT.

For this clone: This same CDR3 is encoded by further DNA sequences in the sample. The chain recombines TRBV6-5 with TRBJ1-2, with 7 bases matching TRBD1. This CDR3 is 12 amino acids long. V was pared by 6 bases and J by 5 bases, with 3 bases of the junction left unmatched. Germline CDR1 and CDR2: MNHEY and SVGAGI. The CDR3 is CASRQGRYGYTF. In DNA, the CDR3 is TGTGCCAGCAGACAGGGGAGGTATGGCTACACCTTC.

The chain links TRBV29-1 to TRBJ2-3; a possible D gene is TRBD2 (6 bases). CDR3 length equals 14 residues. Germline lookup yields CDR1 SQVTM and CDR2 ANQGSEA. V lost 4 bases and J lost 3, with 14 bases in between. The DNA of the CDR3 is TGCAGCGTTGTAGGCGGGGCGGGTACAGATACGCAGTATTTT. As protein: CSVVGGAGTDTQYF.

The CDR3 sequence: CSVVLAGVETQYF. For the CDR3, the DNA is TGCAGCGTTGTCTTAGCGGGAGTAGAGACCCAGTACTTC. The V gene is TRBV29-1, the J gene TRBJ2-5; 9 bases fit TRBD2. With V trimmed by 4 bases and J by 4 bases, 4 bases remained unmatched. The CDR3 covers 13 residues. Germline V gene sequence: CDR1 SQVTM, CDR2 ANQGSEA. The variable domain in full, completed from reference TRBV29-1 and TRBJ2-5, reads SAVISQKPSRDICQRGTSLTIQCQVDSQVTMMFWYRQQPGQSLTLIATANQGSEATYESGFVIDKFPISRPNLTFSTLTVSNMSPEDSSIYLCSVVLAGVETQYFGPGTRLLVL.

This clone has a single count. The J gene is TRBJ1-4, the V gene TRBV19, with TRBD1 identical over 8 bases. Trimming took 4 bases from V and 8 from J; bases not matched to a gene: 6. The CDR3 is made up of 14 amino acids. Germline lookup yields CDR1 LNHDA and CDR2 SQIVND (reference sequence). The CDR3 bases are TGTGCCAGTAGTACGGACAGGGTAGGAGAAAAACTGTTTTTT. Translating it yields CASSTDRVGEKLFF.

In nucleotides, the CDR3 is TGTGCCAGCAGTTTCCGGACCGGGAGGACTGAAGCTTTCTTT. Its protein product is CASSFRTGRTEAFF. The gene calls are TRBV6-7 and TRBJ1-1, with D unresolved. TRBV6-7 carries the ORF label, with uncertain function. This CDR3 is 14 amino acids long. The V end lost 4 bases, the J end lost 5 bases, and 14 bases lay between the germline ends.

The chain has TRBV29-1 and TRBJ1-5; D uncertain. In germline, CDR1 is SQVTM, CDR2 ANQGSEA. Between the trimmed V and J ends, which lost 3 bases and 4 bases, there was a span of 10 bases. The CDR3 sequence is 13 residues long. The CDR3 sequence is CSVETTANQPQHF. The CDR3 DNA reads TGCAGCGTTGAGACAACAGCTAATCAGCCCCAGCATTTT. The complete variable domain, with remaining parts taken from reference TRBV29-1 and TRBJ1-5, reads SAVISQKPSRDICQRGTSLTIQCQVDSQVTMMFWYRQQPGQSLTLIATANQGSEATYESGFVIDKFPISRPNLTFSTLTVSNMSPEDSSIYLCSVETTANQPQHFGDGTRLSIL.

The chain combines TRBV6-2 or TRBV6-3 with TRBJ2-3, with a possible D match to TRBD2 (5 bases). In germline, CDR1 is MNHEY, CDR2 SVGEGT. The V end was cut by 3 bases, the J end by 3 bases, with 13 bases between. The CDR3 totals 15 residues. The CDR3 DNA is TGTGCCAGCAGTTATAACGGACTCCAAACAGATACGCAGTATTTT. Its translation is CASSYNGLQTDTQYF.

This clone was seen repeatedly, ten times or more. The V and J genes are TRBV10-3 and TRBJ1-5; TRBD1 matches at 9 bases. The junction had 5 bases not matched to a gene; V was cut back by 6 bases and J by 5 bases. The CDR3 extends over 14 amino acids. Germline values: CDR1 ENHRY, CDR2 SYGVKD. For the CDR3, the DNA is TGTGCCATCAGCAGACAGGGGGTCGATCAGCCCCAGCATTTT. Amino acid sequence: CAISRQGVDQPQHF.

The CDR3 protein is CASSWTSGSSYEQYF. In nucleotides, the CDR3 is TGTGCCAGCAGCTGGACTAGCGGGAGTTCCTACGAGCAGTACTTC. The gene calls are TRBV5-4 and TRBJ2-7; 13 positions match TRBD2. The junction had 1 base not matched to a gene; V was cut back by 3 bases and J by 1 base. The germline V gene encodes CDR1 SGHNT and CDR2 YYREEE (reference sequence). The CDR3 covers 15 residues.

This clone came up a few times. The V gene is TRBV15, the J gene TRBJ2-4; possible D gene TRBD1, 6 bases. V lost 9 bases and J 3 bases, leaving 15 bases between the germline ends. Germline CDR1 is LNHNV and CDR2 is YYDKDF (reference sequence). The CDR3 loop spans 14 amino acids. The CDR3 protein is CATTADSYKNIQYF. In DNA form, the CDR3 reads TGTGCCACGACAGCGGACAGTTACAAAAACATTCAGTACTTC.

About this clone: Other DNA sequences in this specimen translate into the identical CDR3. This chain connects TRBV27 to TRBJ1-1, with a possible D match to TRBD1 (6 bases). The CDR3 covers 14 residues. Germline V gives CDR1 MNHEY, CDR2 SMNVEV (reference sequence). Trimming removed 3 bases from V and 1 base from J, with 9 bases in between. CDR3 sequence: CASSLGQTNTEAFF. The CDR3 DNA reads as TGTGCCAGCAGTTTGGGACAAACGAACACTGAAGCTTTCTTT.

This chain uses TRBV19 with TRBJ1-2; 10 nucleotides match TRBD1. Trimming cost V 5 bases and J 3 bases; bases outside gene matches: 9. The CDR3 has 16 amino acids. Per the germline V gene, CDR1 is LNHDA and CDR2 is SQIVND (reference sequence). The CDR3 DNA reads as TGTGCCAGTAGTCCCCGGACCGGGACAGGGGACTATGGCTACACCTTC. Encoded protein: CASSPRTGTGDYGYTF.

This clone has only a few counts. V usage is TRBV6-5 and J usage is TRBJ1-2; 7 bases are shared with TRBD1. The ends lost 9 bases at V and 4 bases at J; junction bases unmatched: 11. This CDR3 has 14 amino acids. Germline CDR1 MNHEY, CDR2 SVGAGI. The CDR3 sequence is CASGDDRDPYGYTF. CDR3 coding DNA: TGTGCCAGTGGCGACGACAGGGACCCCTATGGCTACACCTTC.

The chain couples TRBV6-1 to TRBJ2-5; D is unclear. The CDR3 is 11 amino acids. The V gene lost 5 bases and the J gene lost 2 bases, with 3 bases spanning the gap. The germline V gene encodes CDR1 MNHNS and CDR2 SASEGT. In DNA, the CDR3 is TGTGCCAGCAGTCCGCAAGAGACCCAGTACTTC. It codes for CASSPQETQYF.

The gene calls are TRBV6-5 and TRBJ1-5; maybe TRBD1 (6 bases). V lost 7 bases and J lost 3, with 13 bases in between. Per the germline V gene, CDR1 is MNHEY and CDR2 is SVGAGI. The CDR3 covers 14 residues. This CDR3 reads CASTSDRFNQPQHF. The CDR3 DNA follows: TGTGCCAGCACCTCCGACAGGTTCAATCAGCCCCAGCATTTT.

J is TRBJ2-2 and V is TRBV4-1; TRBD2 might be the D (5 bases). V shed 0 bases and J shed 4 bases, with 15 bases lying between them. Germline CDR1 reads MGHRA; CDR2 reads YSYEKL. This CDR3 spans 17 amino acids. The DNA for the CDR3 is TGCGCCAGCAGCCAAGAAACTAGAAGGCGAGGCACCGGGGAGCTGTTTTTT. Translating gives CASSQETRRRGTGELFF.

J is TRBJ1-5 and V is TRBV29-1; D is perhaps TRBD1 (6 bases). V was clipped by 6 bases and J by 1 base, with 19 bases between them. Germline values: CDR1 SQVTM, CDR2 ANQGSEA. There are 16 residues in the CDR3. The CDR3 loop is CSVDPTGLISNQPQHF. CDR3 DNA: TGCAGCGTCGACCCAACAGGGTTGATCAGCAATCAGCCCCAGCATTTT. The complete variable domain, with remaining parts taken from reference TRBV29-1 and TRBJ1-5, reads SAVISQKPSRDICQRGTSLTIQCQVDSQVTMMFWYRQQPGQSLTLIATANQGSEATYESGFVIDKFPISRPNLTFSTLTVSNMSPEDSSIYLCSVDPTGLISNQPQHFGDGTRLSIL.